This TCR beta chain was profiled in a study of T-cell reconstitution after alpha-beta-depleted transplantation in children. A few counts support this clonotype. Its cognate antigen is unknown. Overall study findings and caveats: TCRbeta diversity was high at day 60 in some patients (a result of surviving recipient T cells and thymic progenitors). Reportedly, alpha-beta T cells present about two months post-transplant originated from several hundred expanded clones of graft origin. By one year post-transplant, T-cell counts and diversity largely arose from T cells that were newly produced.

Germline lookup yields CDR1 SGHRS and CDR2 YFSETQ. The CDR3 is made up of 14 amino acids. The V gene lost 1 base and the J gene lost 0 bases, with 6 bases spanning the gap. Preparing the TCRbeta library involved the use of unique molecular identifiers. TCRdb independently ran MiXCR on the PCR reads; one entry per CDR3 protein. The sample lists about a million distinct CDR3 sequences; about 29% were seen once. The chain combines TRBV5-1 with TRBJ2-3; D is undetermined. The source material was PBMCs, mostly from graft donor cells, sampled 360 days after TCRalphabeta/CD19-depleted stem cell transplant. The source of this sequence is a boy in the first two years of life who had a stem cell transplant for SCID, so the T cells may come from the graft donor. CDR3: CASSLTVSTDTQYF. DNA for the CDR3: TGCGCCAGCAGCTTGACAGTGAGCACAGATACGCAGTATTTT.